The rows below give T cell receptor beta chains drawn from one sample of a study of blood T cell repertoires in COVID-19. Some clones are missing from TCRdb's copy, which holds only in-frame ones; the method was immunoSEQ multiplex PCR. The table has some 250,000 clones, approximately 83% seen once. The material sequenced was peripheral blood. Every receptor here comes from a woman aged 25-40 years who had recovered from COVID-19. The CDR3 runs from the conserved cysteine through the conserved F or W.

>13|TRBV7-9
CASSPTGPGELFF
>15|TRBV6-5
CASRATGGKYYEQYF
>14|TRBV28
CASSLTTRNTEAFF
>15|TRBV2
CASRRGTGPGETQYF
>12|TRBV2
CASSEQGAEQYF
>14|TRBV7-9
CASSSRPGSYEQYF
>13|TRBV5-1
CASSLTGRDTQYF
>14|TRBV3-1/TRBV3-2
CASSQGGGLIGYTF
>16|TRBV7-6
CASSSGTSAGTGELFF
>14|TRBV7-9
CASSLSQAGYEQYF
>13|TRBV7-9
CASSPKGATEAFF
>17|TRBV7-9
CASSRRQGDSWGSPLHF
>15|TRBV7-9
CAITRDRNVNYGYTF
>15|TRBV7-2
CASSLPGGINYGYTF
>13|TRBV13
CASSLEGGGTQYF
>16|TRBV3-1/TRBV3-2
CASSRSTDPNTGELFF
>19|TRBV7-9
CASSSGTGVPFLSGNTIYF